This paragraph covers one T cell receptor beta chain sequence. This clone was picked up a small number of times. What this receptor recognizes is not known. Base quality data are lacking; no much larger clone is found one base away. V drops 1 base and J drops 5 bases, leaving 19 bases in between. From the cysteine up to the phenylalanine, the CDR3 has a length of 17 residues. Just the 51-base CDR3 DNA is kept, in frame starting at base 1. The germline V gene yields SGHTA for CDR1 and FQGNSA for CDR2. This specimen comes from a study of beta chain features in type 1 diabetes (dated 2018 in TCRdb). Looking at the study overall: Patients and healthy donors did not differ in mean age, gender distribution, total cell number or subset yield. Naive and central memory subsets were obtained from all 30 or so donors, but regulatory and stem cell-like memory subsets were isolated from only 8 patients and roughly eight healthy donors. Across all samples, 107,917,701 sorted cells were examined, and cell number per subset correlated strongly with RNA yield. In the study, recently diagnosed type 1 diabetes patients and matched healthy donors were compared on the TCRB repertoires of their sorted circulating CD4+ T cell subsets.

A single peripheral blood draw of about 116 mL on average was collected from each donor into heparinised tubes. Naive, central memory, regulatory and stem cell-like memory CD4+ T cells were sorted on a BD FACSAria II using a panel including CD45RO, CCR7, CD25, CD127, CD95 and CD27. Every sorted population had a purity above 95%. Right away, PBMCs were isolated by Lymphoprep density gradient centrifugation and were stained directly, with no culture step. To minimize batch effects, samples were stained and sorted in pairs, one healthy donor with one patient per experiment. Broader findings and caveats from the paper: Sequencing cDNA rather than genomic DNA could over-represent highly expressing activated cells, although activation and CD3 levels did not differ between groups. At VDJ recombination sites, patients with type 1 diabetes made fewer insertions and deleted more nucleotides, a pattern implying thymic rearrangement abnormalities. Type 1 diabetes patients showed a moderate but significant shortening of TCRB CDR3 length in all four CD4+ subsets. Shorter templates might be favored by PCR, yet because patient and control samples were amplified and corrected together, any such skew would affect both groups equally. Because the HLA sub-analyses included only small numbers of individuals, any influence of HLA type on TCRB rearrangement was left unresolved. Naive, central memory and regulatory TCRB repertoires appeared to be more similar among patients than among healthy donors.

The entire isolated RNA was reverse transcribed using the High Capacity cDNA Reverse Transcription Kit, and thus expressed TCRB transcripts were sequenced. Naive, central memory and regulatory T cell samples underwent deep immunoSEQ sequencing, averaging around 3.6 million total reads per sample. After sorted cells were lysed in RLT buffer, RNA was extracted with DNase-treated RNeasy Micro or Mini kits, with the choice depending on cell number. Each cell subset was processed on its own to prevent cross-contamination, while patient and healthy donor samples were processed together. Using the immunoSEQ multiplex PCR, TCRB sequences were amplified from cDNA into 87-bp fragments spanning the CDR3 region. Amplicons were sequenced on the Illumina HiSeq platform. In the authors' own workflow: PCR bias was corrected computationally using synthetic template baselines, and reads within Hamming distance 2 were collapsed, with unmergeable singletons discarded. By aligning reads against IMGT, V, D and J genes, CDR3 length, and insertions or deletions at six rearrangement sites were assigned. Within each subset, clonotype counts were normalized to the number of sorted cells before true diversity and Gini coefficients were calculated with the tcR R package. The overlap coefficient, calculated on TCRB nucleotide sequences, was used to measure repertoire sharing. Out-of-frame TCRB sequences from naive cells were analyzed as a proxy for the pre-selection repertoire. TCRdb retrieved this table from immuneACCESS and kept in-frame rearrangements only. Not all clones are present; in checked studies, unresolved V genes account for under half, and no reason is known for the remainder. Clonal size and the V and J genes are those of that table, whereas D and trimming came from the DNA. Here the sample has hundreds of thousands of clones; around 28% occur a single time. 0.05% to 0.07% of the sample lies in the top ten.

The receptor was derived from a man younger than 30 in good health. The sequenced sample consisted of naive CD4+ T cells from blood. The cell subset or site label, as the study defines it: true naive CD4+ T cells. Recombination connected TRBV7-2 to TRBJ2-3, and TRBD2 may be the D gene, going by 5 matching bases. The nucleotide sequence is given as TGTGCCAGCAGCTTAGGACTACCTAGCCCGACCGGAGATACGCAGTATTTT. It is translated as CASSLGLPSPTGDTQYF. The reference TRBV7-2 and TRBJ2-3 proteins fill in what lies around the CDR3, so the full variable domain reads GAGVSQSPSNKVTEKGKDVELRCDPISGHTALYWYRQSLGQGLEFLIYFQGNSAPDKSGLPSDRFSAERTGGSVSTLTIQRTQQEDSAVYLCASSLGLPSPTGDTQYFGPGTRLTVL.